The clone carrying this T cell receptor beta chain has a count of ten or more. The antigen is not known. This specimen belongs to a study of shared clonotypes between healthy human individuals. Overall study findings and caveats: Estimated richness was generally greater in naive than memory subsets. Read depth was anticipated to influence clonotype sharing among donors.

200 ng DNA, about 28,000 T cell genomes, went into each sorted-subset replicate PCR. The method was immunoSEQ multiplex PCR; TCRdb's version includes in-frame clones alone and lacks a portion of them. This table holds 1,100,000 or so clones, about 80% found once. Germline CDR1 is SEHNR and CDR2 is FQNEAQ (reference sequence). Losses at the gene ends were 5 bases for V and 0 bases for J; bases not matched to a gene: 4. The CDR3 loop spans 15 amino acids. Material: memory CD4+ T cells from PBMCs. Described subset: CD45RA-negative fraction. The sequence derives from a man aged 18 to 29 in good health. Some clones in this sample may be carry-over from other donors' samples. The V and J genes are TRBV7-9 and TRBJ2-3; 8 nucleotides line up with TRBD2. CDR3 sequence reads: CASSPLAASTDTQYF. Written as DNA, the CDR3 is TGTGCCAGCAGCCCACTAGCGGCTAGCACAGATACGCAGTATTTT. Looking up the rest from reference TRBV7-9 and TRBJ2-3 gives the full variable domain: DTGVSQNPRHKITKRGQNVTFRCDPISEHNRLYWYRQTLGQGPEFLTYFQNEAQLEKSRLLSDRFSAERPKGSFSTLEIQRTEQGDSAMYLCASSPLAASTDTQYFGPGTRLTVL.